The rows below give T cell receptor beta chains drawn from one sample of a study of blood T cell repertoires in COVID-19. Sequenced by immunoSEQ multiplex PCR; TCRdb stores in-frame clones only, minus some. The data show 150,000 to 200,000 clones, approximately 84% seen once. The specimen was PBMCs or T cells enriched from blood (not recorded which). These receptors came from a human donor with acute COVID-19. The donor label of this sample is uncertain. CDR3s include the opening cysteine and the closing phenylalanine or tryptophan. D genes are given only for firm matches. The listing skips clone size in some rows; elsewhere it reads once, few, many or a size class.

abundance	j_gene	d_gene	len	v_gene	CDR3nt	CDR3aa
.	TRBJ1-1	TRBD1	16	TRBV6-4	TGTGCCAGCAGTGAGAGACACTTTTGGGACAGGGGCGACGCTTTCTTT	CASSERHFWDRGDAFF
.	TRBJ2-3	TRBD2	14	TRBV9	TGTGCCAGCAGCGTACTAGCGGGGGAAGATACGCAGTATTTT	CASSVLAGEDTQYF
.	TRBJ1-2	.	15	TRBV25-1	TGTGCCAGCCACTACCCAGGGGTCGGGGACTATGGCTACACCTTC	CASHYPGVGDYGYTF
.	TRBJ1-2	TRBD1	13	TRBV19	TGTGCCAGTAGTGTGGACAGGAACTATGGCTACACCTTC	CASSVDRNYGYTF
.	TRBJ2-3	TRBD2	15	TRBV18	TGTGCCAGCTCACCACCCAGCGGGATCACAGATACGCAGTATTTT	CASSPPSGITDTQYF
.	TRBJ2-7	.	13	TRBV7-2	TGTGCCAGCAGCTTCCGGGGTACCTACGAGCAGTACTTC	CASSFRGTYEQYF
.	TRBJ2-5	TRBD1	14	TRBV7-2	TGTGCCAGCAGCTCTGACAGGGGGAGAGAGACCCAGTACTTC	CASSSDRGRETQYF
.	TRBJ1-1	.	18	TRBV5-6	TGTGCCAGCAGCTTGAAATTAGGGGGACGCAAAGAAAACACTGAAGCTTTCTTT	CASSLKLGGRKENTEAFF
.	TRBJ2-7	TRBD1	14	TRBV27	TGTGCCAGCAGTTTTTGGAACAGGGGAGACGAGCAGTACTTC	CASSFWNRGDEQYF
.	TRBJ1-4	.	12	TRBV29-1	TGCAGCGTAAGGGGAACTAATGAAAAACTGTTTTTT	CSVRGTNEKLFF
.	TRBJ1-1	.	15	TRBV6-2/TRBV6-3	TGTGCCAGCAGTTATCCAATCGGGAAGAACACTGAAGCTTTCTTT	CASSYPIGKNTEAFF
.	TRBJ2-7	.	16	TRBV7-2	TGTGCCAGCAGCTTAAAGACTACAGGGGGGGACTACGAGCAGTACTTC	CASSLKTTGGDYEQYF
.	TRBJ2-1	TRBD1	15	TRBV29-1	TGCAGCGCCCTCCGGGACAGGGGGCCCTACAATGAGCAGTTCTTC	CSALRDRGPYNEQFF
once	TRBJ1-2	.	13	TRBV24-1	TGTGCCACCAGTGATCCAGGGGAAAATGGCTACACCTTC	CATSDPGENGYTF
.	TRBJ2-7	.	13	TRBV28	TGTGCCAGCAGCCCGCGGGGTGACTACGAGCAGTACTTC	CASSPRGDYEQYF
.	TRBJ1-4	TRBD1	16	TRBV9	TGTGCCAGCAGCCCCCGGACAGGAATCGCTAATGAAAAACTGTTTTTT	CASSPRTGIANEKLFF
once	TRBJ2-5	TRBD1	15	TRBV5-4	TGTGCCAGCAGCTTGGGCGGACAGGTTGGGGAGACCCAGTACTTC	CASSLGGQVGETQYF
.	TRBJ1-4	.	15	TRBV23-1	TGCGCCAGCAGTCAATCGAGGGCAACTAATGAAAAACTGTTTTTT	CASSQSRATNEKLFF
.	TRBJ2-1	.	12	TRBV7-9	TGTGCCAGCAGCTTCGGGGACAATGAGCAGTTCTTC	CASSFGDNEQFF
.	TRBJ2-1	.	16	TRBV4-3	TGCGCCAGCAGCCAAGACCACAGGACGATGGAAAATGAGCAGTTCTTC	CASSQDHRTMENEQFF
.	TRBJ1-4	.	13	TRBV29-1	TGCAGCGTTCAGGGTTGGGGGGGCGAAAAACTGTTTTTT	CSVQGWGGEKLFF
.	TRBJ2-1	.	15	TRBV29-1	TGCAGCGTTGAGGCTTGGGGAGGAGGCTACAATGAGCAGTTCTTC	CSVEAWGGGYNEQFF
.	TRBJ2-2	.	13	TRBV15	TGTGCCACCAGCACAACGAACACCGGGGAGCTGTTTTTT	CATSTTNTGELFF
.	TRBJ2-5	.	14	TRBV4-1	TGCGCCAGCAGCCAGGTAGACAGGCTAGAGACCCAGTACTTC	CASSQVDRLETQYF